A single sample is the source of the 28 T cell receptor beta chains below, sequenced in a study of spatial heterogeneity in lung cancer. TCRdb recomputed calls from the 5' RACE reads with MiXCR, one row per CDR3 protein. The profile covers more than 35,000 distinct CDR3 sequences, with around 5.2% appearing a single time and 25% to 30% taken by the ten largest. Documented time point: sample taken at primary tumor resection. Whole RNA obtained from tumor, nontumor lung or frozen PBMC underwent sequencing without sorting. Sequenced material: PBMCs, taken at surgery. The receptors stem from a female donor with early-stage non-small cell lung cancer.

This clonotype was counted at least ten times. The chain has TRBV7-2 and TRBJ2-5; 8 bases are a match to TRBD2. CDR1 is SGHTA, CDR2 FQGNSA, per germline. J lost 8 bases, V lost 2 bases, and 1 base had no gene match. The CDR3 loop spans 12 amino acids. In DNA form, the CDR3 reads TGTGCCAGCAGCTTAAGCGGGGGCACCCAGTACTTC. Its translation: CASSLSGGTQYF.

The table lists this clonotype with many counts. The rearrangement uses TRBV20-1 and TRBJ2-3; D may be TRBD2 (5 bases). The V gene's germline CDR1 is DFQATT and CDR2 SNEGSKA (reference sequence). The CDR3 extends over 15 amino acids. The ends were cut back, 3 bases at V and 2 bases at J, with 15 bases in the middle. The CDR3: CSARDPIRDTDTQYF. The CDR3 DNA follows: TGCAGTGCTAGGGACCCCATCCGGGACACAGATACGCAGTATTTT.

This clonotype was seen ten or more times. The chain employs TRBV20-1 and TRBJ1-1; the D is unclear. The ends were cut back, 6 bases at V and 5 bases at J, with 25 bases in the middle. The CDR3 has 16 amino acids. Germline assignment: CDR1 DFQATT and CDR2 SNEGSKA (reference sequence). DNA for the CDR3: TGCAGTGCCAGGTGGGGTCTGAGCCTACCAGGTACTGAAGCTTTCTTT. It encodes CSARWGLSLPGTEAFF.

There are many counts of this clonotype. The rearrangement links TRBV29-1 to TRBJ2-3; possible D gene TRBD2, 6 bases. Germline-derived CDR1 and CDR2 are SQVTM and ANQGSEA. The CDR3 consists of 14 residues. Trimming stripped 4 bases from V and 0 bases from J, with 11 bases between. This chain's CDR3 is CSVAAGPSTDTQYF. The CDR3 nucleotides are TGCAGCGTTGCGGCGGGGCCTAGCACAGATACGCAGTATTTT.

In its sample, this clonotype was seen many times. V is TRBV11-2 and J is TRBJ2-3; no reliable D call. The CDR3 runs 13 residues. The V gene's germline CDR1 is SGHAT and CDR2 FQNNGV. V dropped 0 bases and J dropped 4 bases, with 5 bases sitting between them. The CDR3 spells CASSLEHADTQYF. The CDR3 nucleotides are TGTGCCAGCAGCTTAGAACACGCAGATACGCAGTATTTT.

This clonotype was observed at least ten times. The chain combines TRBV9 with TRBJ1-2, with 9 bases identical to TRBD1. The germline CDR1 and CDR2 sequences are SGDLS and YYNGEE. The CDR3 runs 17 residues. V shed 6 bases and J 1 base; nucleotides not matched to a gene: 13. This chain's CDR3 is CASTFGQGLENNYGYTF. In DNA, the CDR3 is TGTGCCAGCACATTTGGACAGGGGCTAGAAAATAACTATGGCTACACCTTC.

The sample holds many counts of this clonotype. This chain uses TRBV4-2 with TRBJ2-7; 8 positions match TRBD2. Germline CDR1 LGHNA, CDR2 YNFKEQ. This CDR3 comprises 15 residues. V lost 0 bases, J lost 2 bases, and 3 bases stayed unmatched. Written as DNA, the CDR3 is TGTGCCAGCAGCCAAGATACTAGCGGAACCTACGAGCAGTACTTC. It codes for CASSQDTSGTYEQYF.

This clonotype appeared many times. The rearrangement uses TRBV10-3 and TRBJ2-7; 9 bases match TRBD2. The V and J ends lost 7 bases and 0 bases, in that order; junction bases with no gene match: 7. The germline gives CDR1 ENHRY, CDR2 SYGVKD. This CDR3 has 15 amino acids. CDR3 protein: CAIKGSGGFSYEQYF. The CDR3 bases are TGTGCCATCAAGGGTAGCGGGGGATTCTCCTACGAGCAGTACTTC.

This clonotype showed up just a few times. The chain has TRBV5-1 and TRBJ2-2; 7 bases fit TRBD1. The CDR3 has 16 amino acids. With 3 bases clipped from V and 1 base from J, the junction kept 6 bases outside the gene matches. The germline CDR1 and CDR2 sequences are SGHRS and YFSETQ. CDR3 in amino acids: CASSSRGPLNTGELFF. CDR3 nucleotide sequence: TGCGCCAGCAGCTCTAGGGGGCCCTTGAACACCGGGGAGCTGTTTTTT.

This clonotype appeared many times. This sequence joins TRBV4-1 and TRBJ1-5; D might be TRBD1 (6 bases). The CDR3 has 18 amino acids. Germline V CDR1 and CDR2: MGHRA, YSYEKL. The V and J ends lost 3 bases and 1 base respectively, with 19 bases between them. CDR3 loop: CASSQGALGRRSNQPQHF. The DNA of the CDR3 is TGCGCCAGCAGCCAGGGGGCTCTGGGGCGTCGGAGCAATCAGCCCCAGCATTTT.

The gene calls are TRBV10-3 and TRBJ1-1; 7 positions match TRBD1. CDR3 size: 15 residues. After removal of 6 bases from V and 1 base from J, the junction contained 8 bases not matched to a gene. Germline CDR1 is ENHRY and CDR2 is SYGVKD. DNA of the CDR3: TGTGCCATCAGCCGAACAGGGGTAAAGAACACTGAAGCTTTCTTT. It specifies CAISRTGVKNTEAFF.

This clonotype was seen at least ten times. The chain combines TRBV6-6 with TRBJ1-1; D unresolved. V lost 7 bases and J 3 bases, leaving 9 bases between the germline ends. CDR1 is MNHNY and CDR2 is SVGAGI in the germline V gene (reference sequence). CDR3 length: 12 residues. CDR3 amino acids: CASKTRDTEAFF. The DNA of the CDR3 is TGTGCCAGCAAGACGCGGGACACTGAAGCTTTCTTT.

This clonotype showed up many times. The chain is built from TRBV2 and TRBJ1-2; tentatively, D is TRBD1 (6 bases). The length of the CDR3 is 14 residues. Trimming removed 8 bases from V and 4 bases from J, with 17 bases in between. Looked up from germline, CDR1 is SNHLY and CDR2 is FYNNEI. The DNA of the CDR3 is TGTGCCAGCGGGGGGCCCGGGCGAGGCTATGGCTACACCTTC. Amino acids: CASGGPGRGYGYTF.

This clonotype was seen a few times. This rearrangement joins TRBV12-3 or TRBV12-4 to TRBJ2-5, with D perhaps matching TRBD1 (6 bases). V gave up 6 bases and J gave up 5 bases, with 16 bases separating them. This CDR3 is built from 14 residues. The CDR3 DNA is TGTGCCAGCAGCCCGGACAGTACACGGGAGACCCAGTACTTC. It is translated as CASSPDSTRETQYF.

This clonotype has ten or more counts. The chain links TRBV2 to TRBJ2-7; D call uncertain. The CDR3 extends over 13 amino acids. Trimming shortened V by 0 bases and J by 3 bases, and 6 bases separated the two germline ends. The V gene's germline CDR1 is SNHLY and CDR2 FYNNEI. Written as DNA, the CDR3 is TGTGCCAGCAGTGAAGCGTCAGTCTACGAGCAGTACTTC. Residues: CASSEASVYEQYF.

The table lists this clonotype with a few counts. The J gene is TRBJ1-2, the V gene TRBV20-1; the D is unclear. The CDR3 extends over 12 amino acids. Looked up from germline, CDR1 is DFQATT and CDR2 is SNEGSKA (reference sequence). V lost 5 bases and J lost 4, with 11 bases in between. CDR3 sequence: CSAPTGGYGYTF. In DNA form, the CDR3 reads TGCAGTGCTCCCACGGGCGGCTATGGCTACACCTTC.

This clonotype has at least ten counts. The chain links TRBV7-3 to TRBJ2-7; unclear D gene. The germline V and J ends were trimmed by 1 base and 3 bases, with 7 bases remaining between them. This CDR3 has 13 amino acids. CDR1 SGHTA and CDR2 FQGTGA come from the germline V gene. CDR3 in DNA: TGTGCCAGCAGCTTAAGGGCGGACTACGAGCAGTACTTC. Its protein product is CASSLRADYEQYF.

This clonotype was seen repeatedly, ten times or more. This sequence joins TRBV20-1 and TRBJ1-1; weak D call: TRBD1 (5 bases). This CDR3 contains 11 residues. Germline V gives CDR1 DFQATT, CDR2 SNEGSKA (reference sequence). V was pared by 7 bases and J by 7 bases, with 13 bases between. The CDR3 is CSGIRQNEAFF. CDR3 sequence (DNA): TGCAGTGGTATCCGACAGAATGAAGCTTTCTTT.

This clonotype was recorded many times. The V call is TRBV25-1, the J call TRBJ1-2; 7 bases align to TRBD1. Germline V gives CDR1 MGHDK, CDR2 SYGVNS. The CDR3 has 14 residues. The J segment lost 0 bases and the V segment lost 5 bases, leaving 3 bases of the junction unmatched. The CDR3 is CASSPTGSNYGYTF. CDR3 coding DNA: TGTGCCAGCAGTCCGACAGGGTCTAACTATGGCTACACCTTC.

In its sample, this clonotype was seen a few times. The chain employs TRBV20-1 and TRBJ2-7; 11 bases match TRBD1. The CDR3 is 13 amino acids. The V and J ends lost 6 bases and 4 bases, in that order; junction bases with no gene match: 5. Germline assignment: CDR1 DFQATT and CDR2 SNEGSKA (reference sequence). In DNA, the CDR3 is TGCAGTGCGTCAGGACAGGGGGCGTACGAGCAGTACTTC. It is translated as CSASGQGAYEQYF.

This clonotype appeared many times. CDR3 nucleotides: TGTGCCAGCAGCCCCGGACAGAACTATGGCTACACCTTC. Translating gives CASSPGQNYGYTF. V is TRBV7-3 and J is TRBJ1-2; weak D call: TRBD1 (6 bases). Trimming shortened V by 5 bases and J by 2 bases, and 9 bases separated the two germline ends. Germline V gene lookup returns CDR1 SGHTA and CDR2 FQGTGA. The CDR3 sequence is 13 residues long.

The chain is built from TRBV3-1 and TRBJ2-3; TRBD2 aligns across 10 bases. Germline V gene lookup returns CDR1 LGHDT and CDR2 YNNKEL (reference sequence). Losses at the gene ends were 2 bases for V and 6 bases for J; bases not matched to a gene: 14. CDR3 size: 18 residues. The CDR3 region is CASSQIDPRSGGADTQYF. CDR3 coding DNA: TGTGCCAGCAGCCAAATCGATCCGCGGAGCGGGGGGGCGGATACGCAGTATTTT.

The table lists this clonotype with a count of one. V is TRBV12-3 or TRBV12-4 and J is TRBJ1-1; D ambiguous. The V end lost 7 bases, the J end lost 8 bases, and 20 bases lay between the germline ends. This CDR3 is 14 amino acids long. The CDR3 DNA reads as TGTGCCAGCACCAACGATCCAGGACCCCCGGAAGCTTTCTTT. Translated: CASTNDPGPPEAFF.

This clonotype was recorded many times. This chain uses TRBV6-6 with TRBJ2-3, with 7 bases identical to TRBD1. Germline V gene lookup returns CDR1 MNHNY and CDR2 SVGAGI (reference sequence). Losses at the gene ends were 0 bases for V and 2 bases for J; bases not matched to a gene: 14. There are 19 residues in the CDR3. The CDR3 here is CASSYSLNPRDSNTDTQYF. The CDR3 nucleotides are TGTGCCAGCAGTTACTCTTTGAACCCCCGGGACAGCAACACAGATACGCAGTATTTT.

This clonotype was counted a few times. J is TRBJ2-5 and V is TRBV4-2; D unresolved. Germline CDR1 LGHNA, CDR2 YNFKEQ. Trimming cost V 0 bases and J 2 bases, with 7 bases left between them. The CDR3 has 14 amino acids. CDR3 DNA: TGTGCCAGCAGCCAAGACCAAGGGCAAGAGACCCAGTACTTC. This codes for CASSQDQGQETQYF.

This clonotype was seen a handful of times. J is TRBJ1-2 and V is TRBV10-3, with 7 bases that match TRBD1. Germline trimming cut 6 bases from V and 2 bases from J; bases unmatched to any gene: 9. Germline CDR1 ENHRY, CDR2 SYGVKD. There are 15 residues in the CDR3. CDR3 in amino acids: CAISRDPGGNYGYTF. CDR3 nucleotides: TGTGCCATCAGCAGAGACCCAGGGGGAAACTATGGCTACACCTTC.

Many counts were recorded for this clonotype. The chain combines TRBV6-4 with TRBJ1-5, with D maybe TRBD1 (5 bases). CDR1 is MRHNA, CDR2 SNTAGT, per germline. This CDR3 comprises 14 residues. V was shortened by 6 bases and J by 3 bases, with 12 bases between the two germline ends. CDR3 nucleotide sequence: TGTGCCAGCAGCGCCGACAGTAACAATCAGCCCCAGCATTTT. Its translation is CASSADSNNQPQHF.

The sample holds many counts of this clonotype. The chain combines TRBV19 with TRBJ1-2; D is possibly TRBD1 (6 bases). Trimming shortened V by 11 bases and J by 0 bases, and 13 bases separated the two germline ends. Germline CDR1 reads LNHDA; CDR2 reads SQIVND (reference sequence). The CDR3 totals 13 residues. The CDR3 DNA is TGTGCCGGGGGCGGGGCCCCTAACTATGGCTACACCTTC. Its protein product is CAGGGAPNYGYTF. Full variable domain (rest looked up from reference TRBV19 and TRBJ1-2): DGGITQSPKYLFRKEGQNVTLSCEQNLNHDAMYWYRQDPGQGLRLIYYSQIVNDFQKGDIAEGYSVSREKKESFPLTVTSAQKNPTAFYLCAGGGAPNYGYTFGSGTRLTVV.